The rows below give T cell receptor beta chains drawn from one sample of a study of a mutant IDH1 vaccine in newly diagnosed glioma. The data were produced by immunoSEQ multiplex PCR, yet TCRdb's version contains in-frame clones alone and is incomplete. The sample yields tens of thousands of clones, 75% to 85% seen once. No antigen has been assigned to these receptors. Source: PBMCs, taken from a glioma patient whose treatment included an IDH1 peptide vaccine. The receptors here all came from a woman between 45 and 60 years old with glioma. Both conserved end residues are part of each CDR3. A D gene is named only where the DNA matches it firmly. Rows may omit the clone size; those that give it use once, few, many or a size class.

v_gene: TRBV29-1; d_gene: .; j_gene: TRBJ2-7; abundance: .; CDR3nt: TGCAGCGTTGAGGAGGGCGAGCAGTACTTC; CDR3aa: CSVEEGEQYF
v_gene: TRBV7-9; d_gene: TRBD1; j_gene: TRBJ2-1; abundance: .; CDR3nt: TGTGCCAGCAGCTGGGACAGCAATGAGCAGTTCTTC; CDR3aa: CASSWDSNEQFF
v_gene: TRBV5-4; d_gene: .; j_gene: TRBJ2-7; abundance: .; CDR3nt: TGTGCCAGCAGCTTGTACAGGGCCCACGAGCAGTACTTC; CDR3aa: CASSLYRAHEQYF
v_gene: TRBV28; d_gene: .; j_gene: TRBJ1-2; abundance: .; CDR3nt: TGTGCCAGCAGTCTAGGGTCCCCCTCCGGCTACACCTTC; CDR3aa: CASSLGSPSGYTF
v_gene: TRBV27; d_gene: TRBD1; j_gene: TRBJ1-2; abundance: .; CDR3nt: TGTGCCAGCACAAGGACAGGGGCCCACTATGGCTACACCTTC; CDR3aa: CASTRTGAHYGYTF
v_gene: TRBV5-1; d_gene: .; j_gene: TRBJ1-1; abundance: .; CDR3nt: TGCGCCAGCAGCTCACAGGGCACTATGAACACTGAAGCTTTCTTT; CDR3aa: CASSSQGTMNTEAFF
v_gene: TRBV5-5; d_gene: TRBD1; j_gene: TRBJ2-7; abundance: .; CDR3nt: TGTGCCAGCAACCCGGACAGGGGGCCCTCCTACGAGCAGTACTTC; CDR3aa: CASNPDRGPSYEQYF
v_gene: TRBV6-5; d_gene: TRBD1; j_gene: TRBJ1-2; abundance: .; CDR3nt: TGTGCCAGCAGCGAACAGGGGATTGATGGCTACACCTTC; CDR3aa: CASSEQGIDGYTF
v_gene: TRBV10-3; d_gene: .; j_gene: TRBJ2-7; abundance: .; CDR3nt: TGTGCCATCAGTGTGACCTACGAGCAGTACTTC; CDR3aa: CAISVTYEQYF
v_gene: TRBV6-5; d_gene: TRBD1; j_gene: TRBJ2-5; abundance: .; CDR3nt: TGTGCCAGCAGGGAGACAGGGGGCGTTGAAGAGACCCAGTACTTC; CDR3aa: CASRETGGVEETQYF
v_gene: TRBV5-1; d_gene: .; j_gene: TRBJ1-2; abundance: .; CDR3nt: TGCGCCAGCAGCGGGGGGGATGTCGCGGAGCATGGCTACACCTTC; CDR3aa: CASSGGDVAEHGYTF
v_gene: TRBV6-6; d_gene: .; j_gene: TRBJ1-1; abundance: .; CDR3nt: TGTGCCAGCAGGGACCCTGGACAGAACACTGAAGCTTTCTTT; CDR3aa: CASRDPGQNTEAFF
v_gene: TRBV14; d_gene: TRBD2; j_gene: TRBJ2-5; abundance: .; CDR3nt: TGTGCCAGCAGCCAAGATCTTAGCGGGGTAAAGACCCAGTACTTC; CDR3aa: CASSQDLSGVKTQYF
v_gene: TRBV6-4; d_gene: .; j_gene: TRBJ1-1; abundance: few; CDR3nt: TGTGCCAGCAGTGTGTCAGCCAACACTGAAGCTTTCTTT; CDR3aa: CASSVSANTEAFF
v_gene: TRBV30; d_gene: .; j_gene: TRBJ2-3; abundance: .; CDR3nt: TGTGCCTGGATATACTCCACAGATACGCAGTATTTT; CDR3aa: CAWIYSTDTQYF
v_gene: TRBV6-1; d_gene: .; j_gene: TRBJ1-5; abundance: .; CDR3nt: TGTGCCAGCAGTGAATGGTGGGGGGGAAACAATCAGCCCCAGCATTTT; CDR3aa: CASSEWWGGNNQPQHF
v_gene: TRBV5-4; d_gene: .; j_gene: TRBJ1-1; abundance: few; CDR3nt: TGTGCCAGCAGCTTGTCGGCAGGAGTCATGAACACTGAAGCTTTCTTT; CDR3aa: CASSLSAGVMNTEAFF
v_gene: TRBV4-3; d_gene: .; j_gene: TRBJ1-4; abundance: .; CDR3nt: TGCGCCAGCAGCCAAGAAGGCACATTTGAGAAAAAACTGTTTTTT; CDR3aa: CASSQEGTFEKKLFF
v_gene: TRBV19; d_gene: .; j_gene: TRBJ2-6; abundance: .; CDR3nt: TGTGCCAGTAGCTTCCGGGCCAACGTCCTGACTTTC; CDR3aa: CASSFRANVLTF
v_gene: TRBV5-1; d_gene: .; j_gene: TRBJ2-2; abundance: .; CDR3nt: TGCGCCAGCAGTACTACGACCGGGGAGCTGTTTTTT; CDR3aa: CASSTTTGELFF
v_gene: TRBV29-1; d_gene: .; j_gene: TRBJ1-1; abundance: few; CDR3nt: TGCAGCGTTGGGGGGACGGCTTTCTTT; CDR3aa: CSVGGTAFF
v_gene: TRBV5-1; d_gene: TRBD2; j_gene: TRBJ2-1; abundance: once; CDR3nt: TGCGCCAGCAGTTGGACTAGCGGGGGGGATTTTGAGCAGTTCTTC; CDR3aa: CASSWTSGGDFEQFF
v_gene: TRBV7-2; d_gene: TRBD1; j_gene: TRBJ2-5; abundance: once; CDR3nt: TGTGCCAGCAGCTTCGAGACAGGGAATTACCAAGAGACCCAGTACTTC; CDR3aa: CASSFETGNYQETQYF
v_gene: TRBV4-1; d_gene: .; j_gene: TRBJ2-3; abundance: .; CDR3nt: TGCGCCAGCAGCCAACCGAGGGCTAGTGGCACAGATACGCAGTATTTT; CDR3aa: CASSQPRASGTDTQYF
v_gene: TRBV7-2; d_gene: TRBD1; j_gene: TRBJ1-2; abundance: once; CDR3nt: TGTGCCAGCAGCGCTGTAGGGACAGGGAAGGAGGGCTACACCTTC; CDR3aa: CASSAVGTGKEGYTF
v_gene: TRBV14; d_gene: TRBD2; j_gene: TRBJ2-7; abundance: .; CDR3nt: TGTGCCAGCAGCAGAGGACTAGCGGTTAACTACGAGCAGTACTTC; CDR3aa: CASSRGLAVNYEQYF
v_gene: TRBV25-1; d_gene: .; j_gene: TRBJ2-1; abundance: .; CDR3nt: TGTGCCAGCAGTGCCTCTATCAATGAGCAGTTCTTC; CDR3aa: CASSASINEQFF
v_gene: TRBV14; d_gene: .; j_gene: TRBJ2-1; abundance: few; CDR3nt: TGTGCCAGCAGTCAACAGGGGCAGGGGAGGCTGGGTGAGCAGTTCTTC; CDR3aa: CASSQQGQGRLGEQFF
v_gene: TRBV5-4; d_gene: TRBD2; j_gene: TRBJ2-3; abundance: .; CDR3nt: TGTGCCAGCAGTCGGGGACTAGCGGGGGGGGCCCTGATCCCAGATACGCAGTATTTT; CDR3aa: CASSRGLAGGALIPDTQYF
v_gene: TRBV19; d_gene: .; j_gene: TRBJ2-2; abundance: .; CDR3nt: TGTGCCAGTAGTATATCCCGGGGGGCGGTCGGGGAGCTGTTTTTT; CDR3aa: CASSISRGAVGELFF
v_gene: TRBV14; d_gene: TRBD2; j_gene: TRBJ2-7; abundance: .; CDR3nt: TGTGCCAGCAGCCGGTTGGGAGGGAGATCCTACGAGCAGTACTTC; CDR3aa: CASSRLGGRSYEQYF
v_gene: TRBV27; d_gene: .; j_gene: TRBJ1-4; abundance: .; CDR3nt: TGTGCCAGCAGTTTATCGGGCAGAGGAGATGAAAAACTGTTTTTT; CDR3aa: CASSLSGRGDEKLFF
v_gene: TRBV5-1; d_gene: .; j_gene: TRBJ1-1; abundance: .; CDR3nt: TGCGCCAGCAGCTCCTGGGAGGGTGAAGCTTTCTTT; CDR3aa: CASSSWEGEAFF
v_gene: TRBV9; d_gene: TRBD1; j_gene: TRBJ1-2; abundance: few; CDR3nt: TGTGCCAGCAGCGTAGCTAGGGACAGGGCGTTTTCGGAGTATGGCTACACCTTC; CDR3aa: CASSVARDRAFSEYGYTF
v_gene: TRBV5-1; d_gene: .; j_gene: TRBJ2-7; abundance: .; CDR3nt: TGCGCCAGCAGCCTTGGGTTGTACGAGCAGTACTTC; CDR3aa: CASSLGLYEQYF
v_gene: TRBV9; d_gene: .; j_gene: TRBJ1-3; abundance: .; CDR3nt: TGTGCCAGTAGCCTCCCCTCTGGAAACACCATATATTTT; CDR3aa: CASSLPSGNTIYF
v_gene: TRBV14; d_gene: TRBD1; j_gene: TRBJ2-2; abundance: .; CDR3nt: TGTGCCAGCAGCCCCCTCCTCACTCAGGGGGCGCGGACCGGGGAGCTGTTTTTT; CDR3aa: CASSPLLTQGARTGELFF